The 30 T cell receptor beta chains presented below share a single source sample, sequenced in a study of control samples from healthy donors and cancer patients. Repertoires were generated with immunoSEQ multiplex PCR, while TCRdb's copy carries only in-frame clones and drops some. The sample lists over 120,000 clones; 75% to 95% were seen once. The sample was blood. The source of these receptors is a man under 40 in good health.

The chain carries TRBV5-5 and TRBJ1-5; 8 bases map to TRBD1. The germline gives CDR1 SGHKS, CDR2 YYEKEE (reference sequence). The J segment lost 6 bases and the V segment lost 1 base, leaving 6 bases of the junction unmatched. The CDR3 has 15 residues. The CDR3 loop is CASSLNLGQGQPQHF. DNA of the CDR3: TGTGCCAGCAGCTTGAACCTTGGACAGGGTCAGCCCCAGCATTTT.

The gene calls are TRBV3-1 (or the pseudogene TRBV3-2) and TRBJ1-5; perhaps TRBD1 as D (5 bases). CDR1 LGHDT and CDR2 YNNKEL come from the germline V gene (reference sequence). V was shortened by 4 bases and J by 9 bases, with 16 bases between the two germline ends. The CDR3 spans 14 residues. For the CDR3, the DNA is TGTGCCAGCAGCCGGGGCAGGGCTATCGTGCCCCAGCATTTT. This codes for CASSRGRAIVPQHF.

The chain uses TRBV5-4 and TRBJ1-1; tentatively, D is TRBD1 (6 bases). Germline V gene data show CDR1 as SGHNT and CDR2 as YYREEE (reference sequence). This CDR3 has 14 amino acids. Deletions cut 3 bases from V and 11 bases from J, with 20 bases between. The CDR3 loop is CASSSPTDSPWAFF. The CDR3 coding sequence is TGTGCCAGCAGCTCCCCGACGGACAGCCCGTGGGCTTTCTTT.

The rearrangement uses TRBV12-3 or TRBV12-4 and TRBJ2-7, with D possibly being TRBD1 (5 bases). The ends were cut back, 7 bases at V and 3 bases at J, with 13 bases in the middle. CDR3 size: 13 residues. The CDR3 DNA sequence: TGTGCCAGCAACTTCGACAGAGGCTACGAGCAGTACTTC. Residues: CASNFDRGYEQYF.

As concerns this clone: Other DNA sequences within the sample encode an identical CDR3. The V and J genes are TRBV28 and TRBJ1-1; D not resolved. In germline, CDR1 is MDHEN, CDR2 SYDVKM. CDR3 length: 13 amino acids. V lost 1 base and J 1 base, leaving 4 bases between the germline ends. CDR3 nucleotide sequence: TGTGCCAGCAGTTTATCGGGGAACACTGAAGCTTTCTTT. Protein sequence: CASSLSGNTEAFF.

Comments on this clone: The sample carries other DNA sequences with the same CDR3. V gene TRBV29-1 combines with J gene TRBJ1-3, with a tentative D call TRBD1 (6 bases). The germline V gene has CDR1 SQVTM and CDR2 ANQGSEA. This CDR3 has 12 amino acids. The V and J ends lost 3 bases and 4 bases respectively, with 7 bases between them. CDR3 sequence reads: CSVDGQGNTIYF. CDR3 coding DNA: TGCAGCGTTGATGGACAGGGAAACACCATATATTTT.

The genes are TRBV29-1 and TRBJ2-3, with D possibly TRBD1 on 5 matching bases. CDR1 and CDR2 (germline): SQVTM, ANQGSEA. The CDR3 has 14 amino acids. V gave up 3 bases and J gave up 1 base, with 11 bases separating them. The DNA of the CDR3 is TGCAGCGTTGACTCAGGGTCCGGCACAGATACGCAGTATTTT. It translates to CSVDSGSGTDTQYF.

The rearrangement links TRBV28 to TRBJ1-2; 8 positions match TRBD1. The length of the CDR3 is 15 residues. Germline-derived CDR1 and CDR2 are MDHEN and SYDVKM. The ends lost 5 bases at V and 4 bases at J; junction bases unmatched: 9. CDR3 nucleotides: TGTGCCAGCAGTCCAGCAGGGGGCTCGACCTATGGCTACACCTTC. It translates to CASSPAGGSTYGYTF.

In its sample, this clone was seen once. The rearrangement uses TRBV6-5 and TRBJ1-1; D unclear. Trimming took off 6 bases at V and 4 bases at J, with 9 bases between the two ends. This CDR3 region has 12 residues. CDR1 is MNHEY, CDR2 SVGAGI, per germline. CDR3 nucleotide sequence: TGTGCCAGCAGAGTCTCTGGCACTGAAGCTTTCTTT. Its translation is CASRVSGTEAFF.

J is TRBJ2-1 and V is TRBV19, with D perhaps given as TRBD1 or TRBD2 (6 bases each). V gave up 6 bases and J gave up 1 base, with 13 bases separating them. The CDR3 totals 15 residues. CDR1 and CDR2 (germline): LNHDA, SQIVND (reference sequence). DNA of the CDR3: TGTGCCAGTAGGTCGAAGGGGGGTTCCTACAATGAGCAGTTCTTC. This encodes CASRSKGGSYNEQFF. The full variable domain, in which reference TRBV19 and TRBJ2-1 provide the parts outside the CDR3, is DGGITQSPKYLFRKEGQNVTLSCEQNLNHDAMYWYRQDPGQGLRLIYYSQIVNDFQKGDIAEGYSVSREKKESFPLTVTSAQKNPTAFYLCASRSKGGSYNEQFFGPGTRLTVL.

This chain links TRBV14 with TRBJ2-7; D perhaps matches TRBD1 (6 bases). The germline V gene has CDR1 SGHDN and CDR2 FVKESK. CDR3 length: 15 residues. The V end lost 2 bases, the J end lost 5 bases, and 16 bases lay between the germline ends. The CDR3 region is CASSQRDTGMDEQYF. Written as DNA, the CDR3 is TGTGCCAGCAGCCAACGGGACACGGGGATGGACGAGCAGTACTTC.

V is TRBV15 and J is TRBJ1-2; D call uncertain. Per germline, CDR1 LNHNV and CDR2 YYDKDF (reference sequence). The CDR3 consists of 14 residues. The V and J ends lost 0 bases and 8 bases respectively, with 13 bases between them. CDR3 protein: CATSRDIRDEGYTF. The CDR3 bases are TGTGCCACCAGCAGAGATATAAGGGATGAGGGCTACACCTTC.

This clone was observed once. The chain is built from TRBV20-1 and TRBJ1-1; no clear D gene. Trimming removed 3 bases from V and 1 base from J, with 6 bases in between. Germline CDR1 and CDR2: DFQATT and SNEGSKA (reference sequence). This CDR3 comprises 12 residues. This CDR3 is CSASWGNTEAFF. DNA for the CDR3: TGCAGTGCTAGTTGGGGGAACACTGAAGCTTTCTTT.

DNA of the CDR3: TGTGCCAGCAGCTTCCTCCCACAGGCCTCCTACGAGCAGTACTTC. Translated, it gives CASSFLPQASYEQYF. The V call is TRBV11-2, the J call TRBJ2-7; D may be TRBD1 (5 bases). The CDR3 totals 15 residues. The germline CDR1 and CDR2 sequences are SGHAT and FQNNGV. The V end lost 3 bases, the J end lost 0 bases, and 12 bases lay between the germline ends.

This chain links TRBV18 with TRBJ2-1; D uncertain. The CDR3 length is 14 residues. Germline V gene sequence: CDR1 KGHSH, CDR2 LQKENI. V was trimmed by 2 bases and J by 3 bases, leaving 8 bases between them. The CDR3 sequence: CASSPGVGYNEQFF. CDR3 DNA sequence: TGTGCCAGCTCACCAGGGGTTGGCTACAATGAGCAGTTCTTC.

The chain joins TRBV27 to TRBJ2-3, with 10 bases identical to TRBD1. The length of the CDR3 is 19 residues. Germline lookup yields CDR1 MNHEY and CDR2 SMNVEV (reference sequence). The J segment lost 2 bases and the V segment lost 2 bases, leaving 13 bases of the junction unmatched. The CDR3 nucleotides read TGTGCCAGCAGTTTACGACCGGGACAGGGGATTCTGGACACAGATACGCAGTATTTT. Encoded protein: CASSLRPGQGILDTDTQYF.

This clone was seen once. V gene TRBV7-8 combines with J gene TRBJ1-3; D unclear. The CDR3 covers 17 residues. V was cut by 1 base and J by 0 bases, with 13 bases left in between. Germline V gene data show CDR1 as SGHVS and CDR2 as FQNEAQ. CDR3 sequence (DNA): TGTGCCAGCAGCTTAGTGGCGGCCCCAAGCTCTGGAAACACCATATATTTT. As protein: CASSLVAAPSSGNTIYF.

The CDR3 DNA reads TGTGCCAGCACGGCCGGGGGGGCCTACACTGAAGCTTTCTTT. The encoded protein is CASTAGGAYTEAFF. V is TRBV5-8 and J is TRBJ1-1, with a tentative D call TRBD1 (6 bases). V shed 6 bases and J shed 3 bases, with 15 bases lying between them. This CDR3 comprises 14 residues. The germline V gene has CDR1 SGHTS and CDR2 YDEGEE.

The chain joins TRBV6-5 to TRBJ1-1; TRBD1 aligns across 8 bases. The ends lost 6 bases at V and 11 bases at J; junction bases unmatched: 8. The CDR3 runs 12 residues. The germline gives CDR1 MNHEY, CDR2 SVGAGI. For the CDR3, the DNA is TGTGCCAGCAGCACAAGGACAGGGATGGCTTTCTTT. This codes for CASSTRTGMAFF.

J is TRBJ2-6 and V is TRBV19; D may match TRBD1 or TRBD2 (5 bases each). V gave up 6 bases and J gave up 0 bases, with 12 bases separating them. The CDR3 sequence is 16 residues long. The germline V gene has CDR1 LNHDA and CDR2 SQIVND (reference sequence). CDR3 nucleotides: TGTGCCAGTAGCCCGGGACCGCACTCTGGGGCCAACGTCCTGACTTTC. Amino acid sequence: CASSPGPHSGANVLTF.

The chain joins TRBV27 to TRBJ1-2; no clear D gene. The germline V and J ends were trimmed by 2 bases and 0 bases, with 10 bases remaining between them. In germline, CDR1 is MNHEY, CDR2 SMNVEV (reference sequence). The CDR3 is made up of 15 amino acids. CDR3 region: CASSLTSAANYGYTF. Here the CDR3 DNA reads TGTGCCAGCAGTTTAACGTCAGCAGCTAACTATGGCTACACCTTC.

The chain is built from TRBV11-2 and TRBJ2-2; D is ambiguous. V gave up 4 bases and J gave up 3 bases, with 3 bases separating them. The CDR3 is 12 amino acids. Germline V lookup: CDR1 SGHAT, CDR2 FQNNGV. The DNA for the CDR3 is TGTGCCAGCAGCTGGGACACCGGGGAGCTGTTTTTT. Translation: CASSWDTGELFF.

The rearrangement links TRBV9 to TRBJ1-2; no reliable D call. The germline V gene encodes CDR1 SGDLS and CDR2 YYNGEE. V lost 4 bases to trimming and J lost 7 bases, with 26 bases between them. The CDR3 consists of 17 residues. CDR3 nucleotides: TGTGCCAGCAGCCATTCTCCGGGATCGAGGGAGGGAGGTGGCTACACCTTC. Translation: CASSHSPGSREGGGYTF.

This chain connects TRBV15 to TRBJ1-2; 7 bases are a match to TRBD1. The CDR3 sequence is 15 residues long. Looked up from germline, CDR1 is LNHNV and CDR2 is YYDKDF (reference sequence). J lost 7 bases, V lost 3 bases, and 11 bases had no gene match. The DNA of the CDR3 is TGTGCCACCAGCAGTTCAGGGGGGTTAATTATTGGCTACACCTTC. Encoded protein: CATSSSGGLIIGYTF.

This clone has just one count. The CDR3 spells CASSQQGNYGYTF. The CDR3 DNA reads as TGTGCCAGCAGCCAACAGGGGAACTATGGCTACACCTTC. The chain joins TRBV7-9 to TRBJ1-2; 7 nucleotides line up with TRBD1. In germline, CDR1 is SEHNR, CDR2 FQNEAQ (reference sequence). The CDR3 sequence is 13 residues long. With V trimmed by 5 bases and J by 2 bases, 2 bases remained unmatched.

The V call is TRBV20-1, the J call TRBJ2-7; the match to TRBD1 covers 10 bases. The J segment lost 5 bases and the V segment lost 3 bases, leaving 10 bases of the junction unmatched. Germline V gene sequence: CDR1 DFQATT, CDR2 SNEGSKA (reference sequence). The CDR3 sequence is 15 residues long. CDR3 amino acids: CSASFWDRGSHEQYF. The CDR3 region has the DNA TGCAGTGCTAGTTTCTGGGACAGGGGTTCTCACGAGCAGTACTTC.

V gene TRBV6-5 combines with J gene TRBJ2-4; D ambiguous. Germline CDR1 reads MNHEY; CDR2 reads SVGAGI. The V gene lost 10 bases and the J gene lost 0 bases, with 10 bases spanning the gap. This CDR3 has 13 amino acids. The CDR3 protein is CAILNPAKNIQYF. DNA for the CDR3: TGTGCCATCTTAAATCCAGCCAAAAACATTCAGTACTTC.

The chain links TRBV12-3 or TRBV12-4 to TRBJ1-2; 9 bases align to TRBD1. The CDR3 sequence is 13 residues long. V was pared by 3 bases and J by 6 bases, with 2 bases of the junction left unmatched. The CDR3 sequence: CASSLGTGHGYTF. In DNA form, the CDR3 reads TGTGCCAGCAGTTTGGGGACAGGGCATGGCTACACCTTC.

V is TRBV12-5 and J is TRBJ2-7; D may correspond to TRBD1 or TRBD2 (6 bases each). The germline V and J ends were trimmed by 2 bases and 5 bases, with 13 bases remaining between them. Germline V gives CDR1 LGHNT, CDR2 FRNRAP. The CDR3 consists of 14 residues. DNA for the CDR3: TGTGCTAGTGGTTTGCCCGACAGGACTAACGAGCAGTACTTC. Amino acid sequence: CASGLPDRTNEQYF.

The gene calls are TRBV5-6 and TRBJ1-5; maybe TRBD1 (6 bases). Looked up from germline, CDR1 is SGHDT and CDR2 is YYEEEE. This CDR3 contains 15 residues. V lost 1 base, J lost 0 bases, and 8 bases lay in between. The CDR3 here is CASSLWGASNQPQHF. The CDR3 DNA is TGTGCCAGCAGCTTGTGGGGGGCTAGCAATCAGCCCCAGCATTTT.